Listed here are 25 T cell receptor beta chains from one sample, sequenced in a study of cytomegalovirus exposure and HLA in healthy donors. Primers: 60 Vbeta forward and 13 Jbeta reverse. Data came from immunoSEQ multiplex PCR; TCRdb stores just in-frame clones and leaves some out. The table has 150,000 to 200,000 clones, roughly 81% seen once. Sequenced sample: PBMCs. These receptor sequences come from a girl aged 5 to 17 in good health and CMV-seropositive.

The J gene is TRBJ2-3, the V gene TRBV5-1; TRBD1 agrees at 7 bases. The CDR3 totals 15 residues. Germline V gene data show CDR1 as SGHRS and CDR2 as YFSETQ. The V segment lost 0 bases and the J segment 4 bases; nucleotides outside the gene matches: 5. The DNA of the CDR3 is TGCGCCAGCAGCTTGGTCAGGGGGTTCGCAGATACGCAGTATTTT. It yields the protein CASSLVRGFADTQYF.

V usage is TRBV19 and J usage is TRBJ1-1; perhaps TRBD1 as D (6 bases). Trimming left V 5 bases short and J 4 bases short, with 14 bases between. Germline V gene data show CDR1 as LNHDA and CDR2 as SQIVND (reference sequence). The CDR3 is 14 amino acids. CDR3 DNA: TGTGCCAGTAGTCAAGGGGGTCGGGTCACTGAAGCTTTCTTT. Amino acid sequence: CASSQGGRVTEAFF.

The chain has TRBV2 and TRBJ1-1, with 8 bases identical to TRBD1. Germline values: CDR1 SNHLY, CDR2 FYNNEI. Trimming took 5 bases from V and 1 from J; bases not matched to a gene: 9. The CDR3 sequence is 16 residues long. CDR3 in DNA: TGTGCCAGCAGTTCACCGGGACAGGCGAAGAACACTGAAGCTTTCTTT. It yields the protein CASSSPGQAKNTEAFF.

CDR3 in amino acids: CASSPTGGGNTIYF. CDR3 nucleotide sequence: TGTGCCAGCAGCCCCACAGGGGGGGGAAACACCATATATTTT. The V and J genes are TRBV4-2 and TRBJ1-3; 8 bases fit TRBD1. This CDR3 comprises 14 residues. With V trimmed by 4 bases and J by 4 bases, 3 bases remained unmatched. CDR1 is LGHNA, CDR2 YNFKEQ, per germline.

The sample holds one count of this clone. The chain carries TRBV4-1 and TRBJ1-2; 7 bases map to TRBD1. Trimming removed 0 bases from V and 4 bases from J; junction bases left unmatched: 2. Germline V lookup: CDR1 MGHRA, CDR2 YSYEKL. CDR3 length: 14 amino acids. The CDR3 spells CASSQDSGGYGYTF. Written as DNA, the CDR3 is TGCGCCAGCAGCCAAGATTCAGGGGGCTATGGCTACACCTTC.

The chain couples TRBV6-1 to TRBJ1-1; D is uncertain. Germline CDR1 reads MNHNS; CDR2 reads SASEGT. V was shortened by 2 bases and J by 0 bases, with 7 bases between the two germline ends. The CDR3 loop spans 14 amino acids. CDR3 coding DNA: TGTGCCAGCAGTGAACGAACTCTGAACACTGAAGCTTTCTTT. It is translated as CASSERTLNTEAFF.

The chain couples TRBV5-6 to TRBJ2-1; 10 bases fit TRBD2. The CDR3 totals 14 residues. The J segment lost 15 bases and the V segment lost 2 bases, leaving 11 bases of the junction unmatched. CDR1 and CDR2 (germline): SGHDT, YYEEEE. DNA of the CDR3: TGTGCCAGCAGCTTTCTGGCTAGCGGGGGTCTCTCGTTCTTC. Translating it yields CASSFLASGGLSFF.

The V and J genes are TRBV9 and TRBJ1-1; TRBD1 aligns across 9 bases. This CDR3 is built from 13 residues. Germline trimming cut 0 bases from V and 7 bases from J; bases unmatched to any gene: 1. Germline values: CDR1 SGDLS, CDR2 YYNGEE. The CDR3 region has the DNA TGTGCCAGCAGCGTAGGGGGACAGGGTGAAGCTTTCTTT. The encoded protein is CASSVGGQGEAFF.

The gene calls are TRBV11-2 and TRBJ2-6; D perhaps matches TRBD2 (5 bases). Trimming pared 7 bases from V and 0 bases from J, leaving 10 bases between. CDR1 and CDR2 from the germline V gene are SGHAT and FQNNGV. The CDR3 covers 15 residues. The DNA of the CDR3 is TGTGCCAGCACCCAAGGGAGCTCTGGGGCCAACGTCCTGACTTTC. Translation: CASTQGSSGANVLTF. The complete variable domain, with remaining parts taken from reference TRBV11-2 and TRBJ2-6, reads EAGVAQSPRYKIIEKRQSVAFWCNPISGHATLYWYQQILGQGPKLLIQFQNNGVVDDSQLPKDRFSAERLKGVDSTLKIQPAKLEDSAVYLCASTQGSSGANVLTFGAGSRLTVL.

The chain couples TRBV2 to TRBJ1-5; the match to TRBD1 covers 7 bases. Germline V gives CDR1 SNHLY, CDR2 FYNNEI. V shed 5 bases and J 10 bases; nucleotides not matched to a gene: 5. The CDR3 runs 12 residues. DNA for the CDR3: TGTGCCAGCAGTATATGGACAGGACCCCAGCATTTT. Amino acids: CASSIWTGPQHF.

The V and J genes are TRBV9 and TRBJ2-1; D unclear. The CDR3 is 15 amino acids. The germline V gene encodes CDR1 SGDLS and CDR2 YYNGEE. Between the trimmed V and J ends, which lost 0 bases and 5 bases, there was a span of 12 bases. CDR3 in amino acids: CASSVEGGANNEQFF. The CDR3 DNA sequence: TGTGCCAGCAGCGTAGAAGGCGGAGCAAACAATGAGCAGTTCTTC.

The CDR3 region is CATSRDRVSNQPQHF. The DNA for the CDR3 is TGTGCCACCAGCAGAGATCGGGTTAGCAATCAGCCCCAGCATTTT. The chain employs TRBV15 and TRBJ1-5; no clear D. Trimming removed 0 bases at V and 0 bases at J, with 6 bases between. The length of the CDR3 is 15 residues. Germline CDR1 reads LNHNV; CDR2 reads YYDKDF (reference sequence).

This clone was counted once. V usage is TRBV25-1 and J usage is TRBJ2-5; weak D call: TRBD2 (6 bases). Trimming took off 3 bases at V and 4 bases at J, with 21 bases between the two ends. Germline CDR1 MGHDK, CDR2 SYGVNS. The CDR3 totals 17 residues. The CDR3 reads CASSDPRIWAGRETQYF. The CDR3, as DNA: TGTGCCAGCAGTGATCCCCGAATTTGGGCGGGGCGAGAGACCCAGTACTTC.

CDR3 loop: CASNGESHTEAFF. The CDR3 coding sequence is TGTGCCAGTAACGGGGAGAGCCACACTGAAGCTTTCTTT. The chain is built from TRBV6-1 and TRBJ1-1; the D is unclear. In germline, CDR1 is MNHNS, CDR2 SASEGT. Trimming shortened V by 9 bases and J by 3 bases, and 14 bases separated the two germline ends. This CDR3 has 13 amino acids.

This CDR3 is CASSPGGAANEQFF. CDR3 bases: TGTGCCAGCAGTCCGGGGGGGGCCGCCAATGAGCAGTTCTTC. V is TRBV6-1 and J is TRBJ2-1; 8 bases are shared with TRBD2. The CDR3 length is 14 residues. Per germline, CDR1 MNHNS and CDR2 SASEGT. The V segment lost 5 bases and the J segment 6 bases; nucleotides outside the gene matches: 6.

CDR3 nucleotide sequence: TGTGCCAGCAGTTCGGGGGATTCCTACAATGAGCAGTTCTTC. Amino acid sequence: CASSSGDSYNEQFF. The genes are TRBV6-5 and TRBJ2-1; tentative D call: TRBD2 (6 bases). Trimming took 4 bases from V and 1 from J, leaving 8 bases between them. The CDR3 extends over 14 amino acids. Germline assignment: CDR1 MNHEY and CDR2 SVGAGI.

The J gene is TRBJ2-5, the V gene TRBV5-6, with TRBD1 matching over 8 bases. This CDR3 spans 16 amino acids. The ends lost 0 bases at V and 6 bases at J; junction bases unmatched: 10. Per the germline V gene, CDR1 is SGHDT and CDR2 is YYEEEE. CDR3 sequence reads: CASSLGGQVASKTQYF. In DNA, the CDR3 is TGTGCCAGCAGCTTGGGGGGACAGGTAGCGTCCAAGACCCAGTACTTC.

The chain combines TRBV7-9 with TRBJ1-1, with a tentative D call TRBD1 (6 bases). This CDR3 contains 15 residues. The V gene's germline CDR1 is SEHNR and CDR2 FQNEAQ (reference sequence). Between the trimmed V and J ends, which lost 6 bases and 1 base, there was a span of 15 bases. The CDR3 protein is CASSGGGPPNTEAFF. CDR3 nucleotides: TGTGCCAGCAGTGGGGGGGGGCCACCGAACACTGAAGCTTTCTTT.

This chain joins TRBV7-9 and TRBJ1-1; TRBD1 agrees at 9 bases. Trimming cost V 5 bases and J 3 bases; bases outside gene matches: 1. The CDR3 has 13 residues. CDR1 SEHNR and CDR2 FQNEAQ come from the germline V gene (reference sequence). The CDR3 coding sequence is TGTGCCAGCAGCAGGGACAGGGACACTGAAGCTTTCTTT. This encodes CASSRDRDTEAFF.

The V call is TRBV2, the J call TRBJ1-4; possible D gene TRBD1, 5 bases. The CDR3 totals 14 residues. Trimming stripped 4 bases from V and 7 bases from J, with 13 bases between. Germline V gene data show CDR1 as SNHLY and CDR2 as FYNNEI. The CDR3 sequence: CASSGGWQGEKLFF. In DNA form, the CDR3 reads TGTGCCAGCAGTGGTGGGTGGCAGGGTGAAAAACTGTTTTTT. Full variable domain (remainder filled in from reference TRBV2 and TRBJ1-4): EPEVTQTPSHQVTQMGQEVILRCVPISNHLYFYWYRQILGQKVEFLVSFYNNEISEKSEIFDDQFSVERPDGSNFTLKIRSTKLEDSAMYFCASSGGWQGEKLFFGSGTQLSVL.

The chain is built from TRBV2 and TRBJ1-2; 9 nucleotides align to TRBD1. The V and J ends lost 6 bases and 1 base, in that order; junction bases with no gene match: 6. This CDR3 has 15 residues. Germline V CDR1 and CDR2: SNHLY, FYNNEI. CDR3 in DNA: TGTGCCAGCAGCCAGACAGGGGGAAATAACTATGGCTACACCTTC. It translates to CASSQTGGNNYGYTF.

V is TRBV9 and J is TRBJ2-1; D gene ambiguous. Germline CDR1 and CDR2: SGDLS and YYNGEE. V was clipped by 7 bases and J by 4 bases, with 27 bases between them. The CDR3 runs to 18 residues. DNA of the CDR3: TGTGCCAGCTCTACTCCAAAAGGTCACGAGGTCCAATACAATGAGCAGTTCTTC. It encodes CASSTPKGHEVQYNEQFF.

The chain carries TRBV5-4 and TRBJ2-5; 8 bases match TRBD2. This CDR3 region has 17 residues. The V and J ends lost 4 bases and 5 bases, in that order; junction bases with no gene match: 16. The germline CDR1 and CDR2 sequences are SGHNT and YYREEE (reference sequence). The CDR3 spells CASSRGGTQGIDETQYF. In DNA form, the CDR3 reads TGTGCCAGCAGCCGGGGGGGGACACAGGGTATCGACGAGACCCAGTACTTC.

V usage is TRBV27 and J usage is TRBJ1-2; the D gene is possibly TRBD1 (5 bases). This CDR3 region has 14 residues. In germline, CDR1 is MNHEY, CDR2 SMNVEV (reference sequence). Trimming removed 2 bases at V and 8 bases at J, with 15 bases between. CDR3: CASSLGFGAEGYTF. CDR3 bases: TGTGCCAGCAGTTTAGGTTTTGGGGCGGAAGGCTACACCTTC.

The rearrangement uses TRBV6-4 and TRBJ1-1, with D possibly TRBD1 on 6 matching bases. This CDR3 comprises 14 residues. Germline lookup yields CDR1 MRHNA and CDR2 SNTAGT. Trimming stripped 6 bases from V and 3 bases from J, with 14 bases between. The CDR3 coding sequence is TGTGCCAGCAGCTATCGGGACACCCACACTGAAGCTTTCTTT. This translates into CASSYRDTHTEAFF.